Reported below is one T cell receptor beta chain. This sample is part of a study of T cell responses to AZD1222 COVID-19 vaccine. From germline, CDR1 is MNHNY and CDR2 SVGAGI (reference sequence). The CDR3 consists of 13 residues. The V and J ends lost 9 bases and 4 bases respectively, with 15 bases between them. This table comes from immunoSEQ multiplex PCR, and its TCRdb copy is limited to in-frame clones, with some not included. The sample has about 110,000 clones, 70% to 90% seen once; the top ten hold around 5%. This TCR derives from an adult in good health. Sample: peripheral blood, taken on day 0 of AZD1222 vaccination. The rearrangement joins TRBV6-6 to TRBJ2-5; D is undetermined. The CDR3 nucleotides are TGTGCCAGTCAATCAGGCGCGTCAGAGACCCAGTACTTC. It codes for CASQSGASETQYF.